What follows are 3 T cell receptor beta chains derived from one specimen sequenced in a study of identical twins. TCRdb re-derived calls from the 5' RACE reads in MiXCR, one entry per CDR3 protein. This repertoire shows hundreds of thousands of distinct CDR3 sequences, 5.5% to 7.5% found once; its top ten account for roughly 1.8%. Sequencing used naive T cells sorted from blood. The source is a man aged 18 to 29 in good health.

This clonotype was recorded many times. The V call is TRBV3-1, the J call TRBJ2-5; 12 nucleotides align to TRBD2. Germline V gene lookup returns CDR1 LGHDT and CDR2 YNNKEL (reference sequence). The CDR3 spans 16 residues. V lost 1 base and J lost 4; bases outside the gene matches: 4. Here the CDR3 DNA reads TGTGCCAGCAGCCAAGGTTCTAGCGGGAGGGGAGAGACCCAGTACTTC. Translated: CASSQGSSGRGETQYF.

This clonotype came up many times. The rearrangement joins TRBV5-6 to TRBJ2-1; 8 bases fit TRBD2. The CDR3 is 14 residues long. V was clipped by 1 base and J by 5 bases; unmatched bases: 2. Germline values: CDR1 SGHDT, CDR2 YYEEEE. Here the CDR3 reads CASSLSGGHNEQFF. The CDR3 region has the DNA TGTGCCAGCAGCTTGTCGGGAGGGCACAATGAGCAGTTCTTC.

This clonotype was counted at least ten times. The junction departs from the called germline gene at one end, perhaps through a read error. For the CDR3, the DNA is TGTGCCAGCAGTCGGGATGACAGACCGATTTTT. It translates to CASSRDDRPIF. This rearrangement joins TRBV12-3 or TRBV12-4 to TRBJ1-4, with D possibly being TRBD1 (5 bases). CDR3 size: 11 residues.